The TCR beta chain described here comes from a study of shared clonotypes between healthy human individuals. Germline-derived CDR1 and CDR2 are GTSNPN and SVGIG (reference sequence). V shed 1 base, J shed 5 bases, and the junction held 10 bases outside the gene matches. The CDR3 contains 15 residues. As regards this clone: Its antigen is still unknown.

The method was immunoSEQ multiplex PCR; TCRdb's version includes in-frame clones alone and lacks a portion of them. Here the sample spans 2 million to 2.5 million clones, approximately 90% being singletons. Study-wide results and caveats: Rarefaction demonstrated incomplete sorted-subset sequencing despite large depth.

The chain joins TRBV30 to TRBJ2-5, with 7 bases identical to TRBD1. This TCR was sampled from a man between 18 and 29 years old in good health. Some clones in this sample may be carry-over from other donors' samples. Sequenced sample: naive CD4+ T cells from PBMCs. Indicated subset: CD45RA+ positively selected. CDR3 sequence: CAWSALTGYVETQYF. The CDR3 DNA sequence: TGTGCCTGGAGTGCGCTGACAGGGTATGTGGAGACCCAGTACTTC.